Presented here are 15 T cell receptor beta chains from one specimen sequenced in a study of tumor and adjacent non-tumor tissue in lung cancer. A modified ARM-PCR protocol with three rounds of nested PCR amplified TCRbeta. TCRdb reprocessed the multiplex PCR reads via MiXCR and lists one record per CDR3 protein. The sample lists about 110,000 distinct CDR3 sequences, around 75% occurring once. No cell sorting was done before RNA was extracted from the tissue. Sequencing was done on a sample of lung tumor tissue. The receptors derive from a woman aged 60-70 years with non-small cell lung cancer.

The chain carries TRBV20-1 and TRBJ2-3, with TRBD2 matching 7 bases. Germline CDR1 is DFQATT and CDR2 is SNEGSKA (reference sequence). Germline trimming cut 6 bases from V and 5 bases from J; bases unmatched to any gene: 14. The CDR3 sequence is 15 residues long. The CDR3 DNA reads as TGCAGTGCGTTACTTAGGTGGGAGGGTATAGATACGCAGTATTTT. This codes for CSALLRWEGIDTQYF.

The chain uses TRBV11-3 and TRBJ1-6; weak D call: TRBD1 (5 bases). This CDR3 has 19 residues. CDR1 SGHNT and CDR2 YENEEA come from the germline V gene. V gave up 5 bases and J gave up 6 bases, with 26 bases separating them. The CDR3 loop reads CASSADRGSFFGPNSPLHF. DNA for the CDR3: TGTGCCAGCAGCGCAGACAGAGGGAGTTTTTTTGGACCTAATTCACCCCTCCACTTT.

This clonotype was recorded only once. No conserved phenylalanine or tryptophan is present at the end of the CDR3, so a read error is the likely explanation. The gene calls are TRBV5-6 and TRBJ1-1, with TRBD1 as a possible D gene (5 bases). The CDR3 is 14 amino acids. The V end lost 4 bases, the J end lost 1 base, and 11 bases lay between the germline ends. CDR1 and CDR2 (germline): SGHDT, YYEEEE. The CDR3 DNA reads TGTGCCAGCAGCCCTAGGACATCGAACACTGAAGCTTTCTCT. It encodes CASSPRTSNTEAFS.

About this clonotype itself: Since the CDR3 does not end with the conserved phenylalanine or tryptophan, this likely comes from a read error. The chain carries TRBV5-5 and TRBJ2-4, with TRBD2 matching 15 bases. J lost 1 base, V lost 3 bases, and 11 bases had no gene match. The CDR3 covers 20 residues. The germline V gene encodes CDR1 SGHKS and CDR2 YYEKEE (reference sequence). CDR3 amino acids: CASSSQPGLAGGLAKNIQYL. The CDR3 nucleotides are TGTGCCAGCAGCTCTCAGCCGGGACTAGCGGGGGGCCTGGCCAAAAACATTCAGTACCTC.

The gene calls are TRBV6-5 and TRBJ1-2; a possible D gene is TRBD1 (6 bases). V lost 6 bases, J lost 5 bases, and 19 bases lay in between. Germline V gives CDR1 MNHEY, CDR2 SVGAGI. The CDR3 loop spans 15 amino acids. The CDR3 DNA reads as TGTGCCAGCAGACAACAGCGGGGGCATGGGTATGGCTACACCTTC. Translating it yields CASRQQRGHGYGYTF.

The chain couples TRBV4-3 to TRBJ2-1; no definite D call. V lost 4 bases and J 2 bases, leaving 9 bases between the germline ends. Germline CDR1 is LGHNA and CDR2 is YSLEER. This CDR3 region has 14 residues. The DNA for the CDR3 is TGCGCCAGCAGCCTGAGGCTAACCTACAATGAGCAGTTCTTC. The encoded protein is CASSLRLTYNEQFF.

Remarks on this clonotype: The junction departs from the called germline gene at one end, perhaps through a read error. CDR3 nucleotides: TGCGCCAGCACGCTCAGGGCCGATACGCAGTGTTTT. This sequence encodes CASTLRADTQCF. The gene calls are TRBV10-2 and TRBJ2-3, with a tentative D call TRBD1 (5 bases). The germline V gene encodes CDR1 WSHSY and CDR2 SAAADI. The CDR3 loop spans 12 amino acids.

As for this clonotype: The germline gene is not matched at one end of the junction; a read error may be the cause. This chain joins TRBV4-3 and TRBJ2-1; weak D call: TRBD2 (7 bases). The CDR3 covers 19 residues. Per germline, CDR1 LGHNA and CDR2 YSLEER. The CDR3 DNA reads as TGTGCCAGCAGCCAAGATCTTCCTTCAACGGGGGGCGCTAACAATGAGCAGTTCTTC. It codes for CASSQDLPSTGGANNEQFF.

A note on this clonotype: A much larger clone differs by one base, so this may be a read error. The gene calls are TRBV20-1 and TRBJ2-7; D perhaps matches TRBD2 (5 bases). Per the germline V gene, CDR1 is DFQATT and CDR2 is SNEGSKA (reference sequence). CDR3 length: 13 residues. Trimming cost V 5 bases and J 7 bases, with 18 bases left between them. In DNA form, the CDR3 reads TGCAGTGCTCCTCGAGAGGGCCTGTTGGAGCAGTACTTC. Amino acid sequence: CSAPREGLLEQYF.

This clonotype came up a few times. A much larger clonotype is one base distant, so this may be a read error. The genes are TRBV6-1 and TRBJ1-2, with D uncertain. The germline V and J ends were trimmed by 4 bases and 8 bases, with 8 bases remaining between them. CDR3 length: 11 residues. Germline CDR1 MNHNS, CDR2 SASEGT. The CDR3: CASSVMGGYTF. The DNA of the CDR3 is TGTGCCAGCAGTGTCATGGGAGGCTACACCTTC.

This clonotype was observed a single time. It is likely a read error, because the conserved phenylalanine at the end of the CDR3 is missing. No DNA is shown, since the ends of the CDR3 on it are uncertain; the CDR3 is the one TCRdb lists. This chain links TRBV11-3 with TRBJ1-1; TRBD1 is the table's D call, not checked against the DNA. Looked up from germline, CDR1 is SGHNT and CDR2 is YENEEA. The CDR3 extends over 15 residues, inclusive of both ends. The CDR3 is CANSLDSGRGTEAYL.

This clonotype was observed once. A much larger clone lies a single base off, so this may be a read error. This chain connects TRBV4-1 to TRBJ2-7; no clear D gene. The V end lost 1 base, the J end lost 4 bases, and 8 bases lay between the germline ends. Germline loops: CDR1 MGHRA, CDR2 YSYEKL. CDR3 length equals 13 residues. CDR3 sequence: CASSQGIGYEQYF. CDR3 in DNA: TGCGCCAGCAGCCAAGGGATAGGATACGAGCAGTACTTC.

This chain links TRBV5-1 with TRBJ2-7, with 8 bases fitting TRBD1. V gave up 0 bases and J gave up 3 bases; unmatched junction bases: 5. The CDR3 spans 15 residues. Germline V CDR1 and CDR2: SGHRS, YFSETQ. CDR3: CASSLGPGGGYEQYF. In DNA form, the CDR3 reads TGCGCCAGCAGCTTGGGTCCAGGGGGCGGCTACGAGCAGTACTTC.

This clonotype was counted once. At one boundary the junction diverges from the germline segment, which might be a read error. This chain joins TRBV6-2 or TRBV6-3 and TRBJ2-4; D is possibly TRBD2 (6 bases). This CDR3 contains 13 residues. The germline V gene has CDR1 MNHEY and CDR2 SVGEGT. This CDR3 is CVSRPGQGGIQYF. The CDR3 DNA sequence: TGTGTCAGCAGACCGGGTCAGGGAGGCATTCAGTACTTC.

About this clonotype: This may be a read error, as it is one base from a much larger clone. The genes are TRBV4-1 and TRBJ2-5, with D maybe TRBD2 (5 bases). CDR3 length: 15 amino acids. Germline V gives CDR1 MGHRA, CDR2 YSYEKL. Written as DNA, the CDR3 is TGCACCAGCAGCCAAGATCGTAGCGTCCAAGAGACCCAGTACTTC. It codes for CTSSQDRSVQETQYF.